Below, 4 T cell receptor beta chains from the same sample are listed, as sequenced in a study of T cell responses to AZD1222 COVID-19 vaccine. This table comes from immunoSEQ multiplex PCR, and its TCRdb copy is limited to in-frame clones, with some not included. Of about 180,000 clones listed, over 80% were seen once; the top ten hold roughly 4.3%. The sequencing here drew on peripheral blood, taken 28 days after the second dose of the MenACWY control vaccine. The receptors come from an adult who received the MenACWY meningococcal vaccine as a control.

The chain uses TRBV12-3 or TRBV12-4 and TRBJ1-1; a possible D gene is TRBD1 (5 bases). CDR3 length: 13 residues. Trimming pared 5 bases from V and 0 bases from J, leaving 7 bases between. CDR3 DNA sequence: TGTGCCAGCAGTCCACAGGTGAACACTGAAGCTTTCTTT. Translating it yields CASSPQVNTEAFF.

On this clone: This same CDR3 is encoded by further DNA sequences in the sample. J is TRBJ1-1 and V is TRBV28; D remains ambiguous. The length of the CDR3 is 11 residues. The ends were cut back, 4 bases at V and 4 bases at J, with 4 bases in the middle. The germline CDR1 and CDR2 sequences are MDHEN and SYDVKM. The CDR3 region has the DNA TGTGCCAGCAGTTGGGGCACTGAAGCTTTCTTT. Translating gives CASSWGTEAFF.

This clone was recorded only once. The chain combines TRBV24-1 with TRBJ2-5, with no clear D. Germline V CDR1 and CDR2: KGHDR, SFDVKD. The CDR3 is 15 amino acids. Trimming left V 1 base short and J 4 bases short, with 12 bases between. The CDR3 DNA reads TGTGCCACCAGTGATTTCCTAACTCCGGGAGAGACCCAGTACTTC. Residues: CATSDFLTPGETQYF.

The V call is TRBV7-2, the J call TRBJ2-7; no clear D gene. V lost 0 bases, J lost 4 bases, and 7 bases lay in between. Per the germline V gene, CDR1 is SGHTA and CDR2 is FQGNSA. This CDR3 contains 13 residues. The CDR3, as DNA: TGTGCCAGCAGCTTAGCGTCGCCGTACGAGCAGTACTTC. Protein product: CASSLASPYEQYF. The complete variable domain, with remaining parts taken from reference TRBV7-2 and TRBJ2-7, reads GAGVSQSPSNKVTEKGKDVELRCDPISGHTALYWYRQSLGQGLEFLIYFQGNSAPDKSGLPSDRFSAERTGGSVSTLTIQRTQQEDSAVYLCASSLASPYEQYFGPGTRLTVT.